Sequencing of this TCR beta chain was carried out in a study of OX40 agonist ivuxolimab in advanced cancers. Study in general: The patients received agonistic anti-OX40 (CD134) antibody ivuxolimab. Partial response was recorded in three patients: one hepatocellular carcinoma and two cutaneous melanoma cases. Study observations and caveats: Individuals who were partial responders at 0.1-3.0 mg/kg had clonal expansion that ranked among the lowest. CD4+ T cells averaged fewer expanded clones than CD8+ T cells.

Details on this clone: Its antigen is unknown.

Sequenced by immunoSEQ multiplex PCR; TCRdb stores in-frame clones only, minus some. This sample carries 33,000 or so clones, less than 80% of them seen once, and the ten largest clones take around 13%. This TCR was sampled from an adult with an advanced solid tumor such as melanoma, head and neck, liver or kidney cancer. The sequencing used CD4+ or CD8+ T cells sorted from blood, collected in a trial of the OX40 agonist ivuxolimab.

The CDR3 DNA reads TGTGCCAGCAGCGTAGGGGGAGGGCACTCACCCCTCCACTTT. Encoded protein: CASSVGGGHSPLHF. The rearrangement joins TRBV9 to TRBJ1-6; D gene ambiguous. CDR1 is SGDLS and CDR2 is YYNGEE in the germline V gene. This CDR3 is built from 14 residues. The germline V and J ends were trimmed by 0 bases and 10 bases, with 11 bases remaining between them. The variable domain in full, with the rest retrieved from reference TRBV9 and TRBJ1-6, is DSGVTQTPKHLITATGQRVTLRCSPRSGDLSVYWYQQSLDQGLQFLIQYYNGEERAKGNILERFSAQQFPDLHSELNLSSLELGDSALYFCASSVGGGHSPLHFGNGTRLTVT.